A selection of T cell receptor beta chains follows, all from one sample in a study of radiotherapy plus CTLA-4 blockade in lung cancer. TCRdb's table, derived via immunoSEQ multiplex PCR, lists solely in-frame clones and lacks some. The data hold approximately 33,000 clones, with 70% to 85% observed a single time. Sequences were derived from peripheral blood, sampled from a patient treated with radiotherapy plus ipilimumab. The origin of the receptors is a human donor with non-small cell lung cancer who had stable disease on radiotherapy plus ipilimumab. CDR3s include the opening cysteine and the closing phenylalanine or tryptophan. Fields, in order: clone size, V gene, D gene, J gene, CDR3 DNA, CDR3 protein. D genes are given only for firm matches. The size field is filled for only some rows; it gives once, few, many or a size class.

size: .; V: TRBV27; D: .; J: TRBJ1-1; DNA: TGTGCCAGCAGCCCTCTTGGGCATATGAACACTGAAGCTTTCTTT; CDR3: CASSPLGHMNTEAFF
size: .; V: TRBV19; D: TRBD1; J: TRBJ2-3; DNA: TGTGCCAGTAGAGGGGGCGCCGGGCGACTCGCACCAGATACGCAGTATTTT; CDR3: CASRGGAGRLAPDTQYF
size: .; V: TRBV18; D: TRBD1; J: TRBJ2-1; DNA: TGTGCCAGCTCACTAGATCCCGGGACAGGGATCAATGAGCAGTTCTTC; CDR3: CASSLDPGTGINEQFF
size: once; V: TRBV6-1; D: .; J: TRBJ2-7; DNA: TGTGCCAGCAGTGAAGGACAGGGACTTGAGCAGTACTTC; CDR3: CASSEGQGLEQYF
size: .; V: TRBV5-5; D: .; J: TRBJ1-3; DNA: TGTGCCAGCAGCTTCAATGGGGCTGGAAACACCATATATTTT; CDR3: CASSFNGAGNTIYF
size: .; V: TRBV6-5; D: .; J: TRBJ1-2; DNA: TGTGCCAGCAGTTACTTCTTACAGGAGGGCTACACCTTC; CDR3: CASSYFLQEGYTF
size: .; V: TRBV29-1; D: .; J: TRBJ1-1; DNA: TGCAGCGTTGTTCAGAGATTGAACACTGAAGCTTTCTTT; CDR3: CSVVQRLNTEAFF
size: .; V: TRBV25-1; D: .; J: TRBJ1-5; DNA: TGTGCCAGCAGTGAATCTGGTAATCAGCCCCAGCATTTT; CDR3: CASSESGNQPQHF
size: .; V: TRBV5-1; D: TRBD1; J: TRBJ1-2; DNA: TGCGCCAGCAGCTTCGGACAGGGACGCTACACCTTC; CDR3: CASSFGQGRYTF
size: .; V: TRBV5-1; D: TRBD1; J: TRBJ2-1; DNA: TGCGCCAGCAGCTGGACAGGGTTTGATGAGCAGTTCTTC; CDR3: CASSWTGFDEQFF